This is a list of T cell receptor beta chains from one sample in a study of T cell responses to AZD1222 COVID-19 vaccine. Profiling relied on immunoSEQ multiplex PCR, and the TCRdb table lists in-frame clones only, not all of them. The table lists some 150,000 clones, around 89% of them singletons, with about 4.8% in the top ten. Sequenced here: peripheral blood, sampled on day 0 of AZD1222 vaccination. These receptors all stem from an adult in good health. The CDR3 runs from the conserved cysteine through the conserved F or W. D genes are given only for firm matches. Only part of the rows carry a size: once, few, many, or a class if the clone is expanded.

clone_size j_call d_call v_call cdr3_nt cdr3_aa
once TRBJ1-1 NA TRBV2 TGTGCCAGCACCCATGGATGGGTACGGGTTAGGAACACTGAAGCTTTCTTT CASTHGWVRVRNTEAFF
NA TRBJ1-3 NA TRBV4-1 TGCGCCAGCAGCCCTTCTGAGGTATCGGGAAACACCATATATTTT CASSPSEVSGNTIYF
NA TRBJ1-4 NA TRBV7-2 TGTGCCAGCAGCCCACTAAAGGGGAGGGGAGAAAAACTGTTTTTT CASSPLKGRGEKLFF
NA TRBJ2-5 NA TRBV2 TGTGCCAGCAGTGACCCAGGGGTAGAGGAGACCCAGTACTTC CASSDPGVEETQYF
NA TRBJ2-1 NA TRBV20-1 TGCAGTGCTAGTGGGGGCCCCTACAATGAGCAGTTCTTC CSASGGPYNEQFF
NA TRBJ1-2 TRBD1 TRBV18 TGTGCCAGCTCGCCTGACAGGGAGAACTATGGCTACACCTTC CASSPDRENYGYTF
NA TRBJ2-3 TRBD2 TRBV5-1 TGCGCCAGCAGCGCCGGGACTAGCGGGTACACAGATACGCAGTATTTT CASSAGTSGYTDTQYF
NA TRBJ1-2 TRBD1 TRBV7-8 TGTGCCAGCAGCTTCGCCGACAGGGCCGGCTACACCTTC CASSFADRAGYTF
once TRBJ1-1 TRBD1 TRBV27 TGTGCCAGCAGTTTCAATAGACAGGGAAACACTGAAGCTTTCTTT CASSFNRQGNTEAFF
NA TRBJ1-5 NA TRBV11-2 TGTGCCAGCAGCTTAGGCCCGTTCTACAGGACTGATAGCAATCAGCCCCAGCATTTT CASSLGPFYRTDSNQPQHF
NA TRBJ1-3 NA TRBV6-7 TGTGCCAGCAGTTTGACCGGGACCGCTGGAAACACCATATATTTT CASSLTGTAGNTIYF
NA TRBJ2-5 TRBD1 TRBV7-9 TGTGCCAGCAGCTTAGTGGGACAGGGGCAAGAGACCCAGTACTTC CASSLVGQGQETQYF
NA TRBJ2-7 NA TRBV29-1 TGCAGCGCTACGGGACGCACCTACGAGCAGTACTTC CSATGRTYEQYF
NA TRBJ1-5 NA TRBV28 TGTGCCAGCAGTTTGGGACGGTTCAATCAGCCCCAGCATTTT CASSLGRFNQPQHF
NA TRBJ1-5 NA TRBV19 TGTGCCAGTAAGAACCGACAGGTCACGGGGCCCCAGCATTTT CASKNRQVTGPQHF
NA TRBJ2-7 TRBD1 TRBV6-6 TGTGCCAGCAGTCGCCGGGACAGCGCCTACGAGCAGTACTTC CASSRRDSAYEQYF
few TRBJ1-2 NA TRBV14 TGTGCCAGCAGCCAAGGGGTCAGGATTGTCGGCTACACCTTC CASSQGVRIVGYTF
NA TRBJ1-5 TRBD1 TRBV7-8 TGTGCCAGCAGCTTAACCAGGGGGGGACAGCCCCAGCATTTT CASSLTRGGQPQHF